The following is a T cell receptor (beta chain) sequence with its context. Its specificity is not known. V shed 6 bases and J shed 7 bases, with 9 bases lying between them. Germline V lookup: CDR1 SNHLY, CDR2 FYNNEI. The CDR3 runs 11 residues. The sample originates from a study of tissue T cells after allogeneic stem cell transplantation. Overall study results and limits: Shared clones across patients were few; motif clustering revealed tissue-specific shared signatures. Alloreactivity or antigen specificity of tissue TCRs was not determined; some clones might be host cells.

Sequencing of TCRbeta CDR3 at survey depth gave sequences and template counts. Assay: immunoSEQ multiplex PCR; the TCRdb copy retains only in-frame clones and omits some. The data hold more than 7,000 clones, with just over 55% observed a single time. This chain links TRBV2 with TRBJ1-1, with a tentative D call TRBD1 (5 bases). The specimen comprised tissue from the jejunum, sampled at autopsy. The TCR was taken from a female donor of 60 years or more with lung cancer. CDR3 nucleotide sequence: TGTGCCAGCAGGGGGCTGTATGAAGCTTTCTTT. Its protein is CASRGLYEAFF.